The rows below give T cell receptor beta chains drawn from one sample of a study of blood T cell repertoires in COVID-19. Profiled with immunoSEQ multiplex PCR; TCRdb holds only in-frame clones, not every one. The sample records some 260,000 clones, about 91% being singletons. Sample: peripheral blood. The receptor set was obtained from a woman under 40 with COVID-19, enrolled during active disease. CDR3s include the opening cysteine and the closing phenylalanine or tryptophan. Fields, in order: clone size, J gene, D gene, V gene, CDR3 DNA, CDR3 protein. A D gene is named only where the DNA matches it firmly. Expanded clones are given a class, and other clones once, few, many or no size at all.

NA	TRBJ1-1	NA	TRBV19	TGTGCCAGTAGGAGGACTGAAGCTTTCTTT	CASRRTEAFF
NA	TRBJ2-7	TRBD1	TRBV5-1	TGCGCCAGCAGCTCACAAGGGACAGGGGGTGGATACGAGCAGTACTTC	CASSSQGTGGGYEQYF
NA	TRBJ2-2	NA	TRBV9	TGTGCCAGCAGCCCACAGGGCGCGAACACCGGGGAGCTGTTTTTT	CASSPQGANTGELFF
NA	TRBJ2-1	TRBD1	TRBV9	TGTGCCAGCAGCGAGGACAGGCTCAATGAGCAGTTCTTC	CASSEDRLNEQFF
NA	TRBJ1-3	NA	TRBV2	TGTGCCAGCAGTGAAGGCAGATGGGGCAACACCATATATTTT	CASSEGRWGNTIYF
NA	TRBJ1-3	NA	TRBV9	TGTGCCAGCAGCGACACCTCTGGAAACACCATATATTTT	CASSDTSGNTIYF
NA	TRBJ1-6	NA	TRBV25-1	TGTGCCAGCAGTGAGTATTCAGGGGTTAACTCACCCCTCCACTTT	CASSEYSGVNSPLHF
NA	TRBJ2-2	NA	TRBV11-3	TGTGCCAGCAGCTTACGGGACACTTACACCGGGGAGCTGTTTTTT	CASSLRDTYTGELFF
NA	TRBJ2-5	TRBD2	TRBV6-5	TGTGCCAGCAGTTACGACCGACGGGAGGGTGGTGAGACCCAGTACTTC	CASSYDRREGGETQYF
NA	TRBJ2-4	NA	TRBV19	TGTGCCACCAAGCTAGCCAAAAACATTCAGTACTTC	CATKLAKNIQYF
once	TRBJ2-5	TRBD2	TRBV7-2	TGTGCCAGCAGATATGGACTAGTGGGGGAGACCCAGTACTTC	CASRYGLVGETQYF
NA	TRBJ2-1	NA	TRBV12-3/TRBV12-4	TGTGCCAGCAGTTTTGGGAGGGAGCAGTTCTTC	CASSFGREQFF
NA	TRBJ2-1	NA	TRBV19	TGTGCCAGTAGTATAGTCGGTCCTGTCTCCCTTGAGCAGTTCTTC	CASSIVGPVSLEQFF
many	TRBJ2-3	TRBD2	TRBV6-4	TGTGCCAGCAGTGTCGATAGCGGGGGAACAGATACGCAGTATTTT	CASSVDSGGTDTQYF
NA	TRBJ2-1	NA	TRBV25-1	TGTGCCAGCAGTGAAAGCCCCCCTCTCAATGAGCAGTTCTTC	CASSESPPLNEQFF
NA	TRBJ2-3	NA	TRBV28	TGTGCCAGCAGCTCAGGACTTTCAGATACGCAGTATTTT	CASSSGLSDTQYF
NA	TRBJ2-7	NA	TRBV4-1	TGCGCCAGCAGCCTTCTGGAGGGCTCCTACGAGCAGTACTTC	CASSLLEGSYEQYF